This TCR beta chain was captured in a study of response to subunit inactivated influenza vaccine. General observations from the study: The study's authors posited that every seasonal influenza vaccination enlists few new T cells.

TCRdb reanalysed the RT-PCR reads using MiXCR and keeps one entry per CDR3 protein. The top ten clones hold about 1.9% of a sample with about half a million distinct CDR3 sequences, around 25% of them seen once. Worth noting for this clonotype: Antigen: not known. The junction departs from germline at one end; a sequencing error may be responsible.

The TCR sequence derives from a man over 45 who received an inactivated influenza vaccine. Source: CD4+ T cells sorted from PBMCs, taken 5 days after vaccination.

In DNA, the CDR3 is TGTACCAGCAGTTTACAGGGTACCCCTAGTGCCGAGCTGTACTTC. Its protein is CTSSLQGTPSAELYF. This sequence joins TRBV12-3 or TRBV12-4 and TRBJ2-7; TRBD1 is a possible D gene (6 bases). There are 15 residues in the CDR3.